This entry lists 32 T cell receptor beta chains sequenced from one sample in a study of human T cells and chemical hapten exposure (dated by TCRdb to about 2021). The library was obtained by RACE. The sample was run on a NextSeq 500. Using fastp trimming at Q25 and MiXCR clonotype assembly, TCRdb reanalyzed the public sequencing data and kept in-frame beta chains. Every CDR3 protein is listed once, alongside the most common genes and DNA of its rows. The sample has about 49,000 distinct CDR3 sequences on record, 8% to 9.5% of them singletons. The ten largest clones represent roughly 4% of the sample. This specimen's time point label, per the study, means: patch test 1, 2 weeks after DPC sensitization. Explained via the paper, the treatment or condition label denotes: therapeutic diphenylcyclopropenone sensitization with weekly scalp DPC. The source was whole blood, collected in connection with sensitization to the hapten diphenylcyclopropenone (DPC). The receptors shown here come from a woman aged 45-65 years with alopecia areata. Some clones in this sample may be carry-over from other donors' samples.

This clonotype has more than one count but fewer than ten. The V and J genes are TRBV20-1 and TRBJ2-7, with D possibly matching TRBD2 (5 bases). The CDR3 has 13 amino acids. V shed 0 bases and J shed 5 bases, with 11 bases lying between them. The germline V gene has CDR1 DFQATT and CDR2 SNEGSKA (reference sequence). For the CDR3, the DNA is TGCAGTGCTAGAGACGGGAATGTCGACGAGCAGTACTTC. Translation gives CSARDGNVDEQYF.

This clonotype was observed many times. The CDR3, as DNA: TGCAGTGCTAGGGCCTTCCAAGAGACCCAGTACTTC. It encodes CSARAFQETQYF. The chain combines TRBV20-1 with TRBJ2-5; D not certain. Germline-derived CDR1 and CDR2 are DFQATT and SNEGSKA (reference sequence). This CDR3 has 12 residues. Trimming removed 3 bases from V and 1 base from J, with 6 bases in between.

There are many counts of this clonotype. The V gene is TRBV29-1, the J gene TRBJ2-2, with TRBD1 identical over 7 bases. The CDR3 totals 16 residues. V was clipped by 5 bases and J by 0 bases; unmatched bases: 9. Germline CDR1 is SQVTM and CDR2 is ANQGSEA. The CDR3 sequence is CSVFGYTGANTGELFF. The CDR3 DNA reads TGCAGCGTTTTCGGTTATACAGGGGCGAACACCGGGGAGCTGTTTTTT.

The sample holds a few counts of this clonotype. The chain carries TRBV27 and TRBJ2-5; D gene uncertain. CDR1 is MNHEY, CDR2 SMNVEV, per germline (reference sequence). V gave up 7 bases and J gave up 7 bases, with 10 bases separating them. CDR3 size: 11 residues. CDR3 protein: CASTSLGTQYF. The CDR3 bases are TGTGCCAGCACCTCCCTCGGGACCCAGTACTTC.

This rearrangement joins TRBV28 to TRBJ2-5; D is possibly TRBD1 (5 bases). The CDR3 totals 10 residues. Trimming pared 8 bases from V and 7 bases from J, leaving 8 bases between. Germline V gene data show CDR1 as MDHEN and CDR2 as SYDVKM. The CDR3 nucleotides are TGTGCCAGCGGTCAGGGGACCCAGTACTTC. This gives the protein CASGQGTQYF.

The table lists this clonotype with many counts. The genes are TRBV29-1 and TRBJ2-5, with unresolved D. CDR3 length: 12 amino acids. V gave up 3 bases and J gave up 0 bases, with 5 bases separating them. The germline V gene has CDR1 SQVTM and CDR2 ANQGSEA. This CDR3 reads CSVDGHQETQYF. The CDR3 nucleotides read TGCAGCGTTGATGGGCACCAAGAGACCCAGTACTTC.

This clonotype was picked up many times. J is TRBJ2-3 and V is TRBV7-9, with a weak D call TRBD1 (7 bases). Germline lookup yields CDR1 SEHNR and CDR2 FQNEAQ (reference sequence). The CDR3 is made up of 15 amino acids. V dropped 11 bases and J dropped 5 bases, with 23 bases sitting between them. CDR3 bases: TGTGCCTCACAGGGGCGGAGCGGGCCGGAAGATACGCAGTATTTT. It specifies CASQGRSGPEDTQYF.

This clonotype was seen only a few times. This sequence joins TRBV29-1 and TRBJ1-1; D is unresolved. The CDR3 runs to 11 residues. Trimming took 2 bases from V and 5 from J, leaving 6 bases between them. Germline V gene sequence: CDR1 SQVTM, CDR2 ANQGSEA. The CDR3: CSVERVTEAFF. For the CDR3, the DNA is TGCAGCGTTGAAAGGGTTACTGAAGCTTTCTTT.

V usage is TRBV9 and J usage is TRBJ1-1; a weak D match, TRBD1 (6 bases). Trimming took 3 bases from V and 9 from J, leaving 12 bases between them. The CDR3 has 12 amino acids. Germline CDR1 reads SGDLS; CDR2 reads YYNGEE. The DNA for the CDR3 is TGTGCCAGCAGCGGATACAGGGATAAAGCTTTCTTT. Translating it yields CASSGYRDKAFF.

This clonotype appeared many times. The V gene is TRBV30, the J gene TRBJ1-2; no clear D gene. With 0 bases removed from V and 5 bases from J, the gap between germline ends came to 10 bases. From germline, CDR1 is GTSNPN and CDR2 SVGIG (reference sequence). The CDR3 contains 13 residues. The CDR3 DNA reads TGTGCCTGGAGTGTAAATGAGGTTTATGGCTACACCTTC. It codes for CAWSVNEVYGYTF.

This clonotype came up many times. This chain connects TRBV20-1 to TRBJ2-1, with 7 bases that match TRBD2. V lost 7 bases to trimming and J lost 6 bases; unmatched junction nucleotides: 15. Germline-derived CDR1 and CDR2 are DFQATT and SNEGSKA (reference sequence). The CDR3 totals 15 residues. The CDR3 region is CSGLASRGGVNEQFF. In DNA form, the CDR3 reads TGCAGTGGACTAGCCTCTCGGGGCGGAGTCAATGAGCAGTTCTTC.

At least ten counts were recorded for this clonotype. The chain carries TRBV29-1 and TRBJ2-1; the D gene is possibly TRBD1 (5 bases). The CDR3 covers 14 residues. The ends were cut back, 6 bases at V and 5 bases at J, with 17 bases in the middle. Per the germline V gene, CDR1 is SQVTM and CDR2 is ANQGSEA. The CDR3 nucleotides are TGCAGCGTGCGACAGTTTTTTACCAACAATGAGCAGTTCTTC. As protein: CSVRQFFTNNEQFF.

This clonotype was observed once. This chain joins TRBV9 and TRBJ2-1; 7 bases are shared with TRBD2. This CDR3 comprises 15 residues. The germline CDR1 and CDR2 sequences are SGDLS and YYNGEE. V was pared by 3 bases and J by 2 bases, with 5 bases of the junction left unmatched. The CDR3 spells CASSATSAPYNEQFF. The CDR3, as DNA: TGTGCCAGCAGCGCCACTAGCGCCCCCTACAATGAGCAGTTCTTC.

This clonotype was counted many times. The DNA of the CDR3 is TGTGCCAGCAGCCACGGCGGGAATGCCTACGAGCAGTACTTC. It translates to CASSHGGNAYEQYF. This chain joins TRBV3-1 and TRBJ2-7, with a tentative D call TRBD2 (6 bases). V gave up 3 bases and J gave up 2 bases, with 11 bases separating them. Looked up from germline, CDR1 is LGHDT and CDR2 is YNNKEL (reference sequence). The length of the CDR3 is 14 residues.

This clonotype was counted ten times or more. V and J are TRBV6-2 or TRBV6-3 and TRBJ2-3; D is unclear. Germline CDR1 reads MNHEY; CDR2 reads SVGEGT. This CDR3 contains 15 residues. V lost 4 bases, J lost 2 bases, and 13 bases lay in between. CDR3 amino acids: CASSSPADFTDTQYF. As DNA, the CDR3 is TGTGCCAGCAGTTCGCCAGCAGACTTCACAGATACGCAGTATTTT.

This clonotype appeared many times. The chain couples TRBV6-2 or TRBV6-3 to TRBJ2-3, with 11 bases fitting TRBD2. After removal of 6 bases from V and 6 bases from J, the junction contained 17 bases not matched to a gene. CDR1 and CDR2 (germline): MNHEY, SVGEGT. The CDR3 extends over 18 amino acids. CDR3 in DNA: TGTGCCAGCAGCCCACGGACTACGACTAGCGGGACCGCGGATACGCAGTATTTT. Amino acids: CASSPRTTTSGTADTQYF.

This clonotype was seen repeatedly, ten times or more. The V gene is TRBV2, the J gene TRBJ1-5; D may be TRBD1 (5 bases). This CDR3 has 16 residues. V was trimmed by 3 bases and J by 2 bases, leaving 14 bases between them. Germline values: CDR1 SNHLY, CDR2 FYNNEI. CDR3 nucleotides: TGTGCCAGCAGTGAGGGGAGGGGTTCGGGCAATCAGCCCCAGCATTTT. This sequence encodes CASSEGRGSGNQPQHF.

The chain couples TRBV5-6 to TRBJ1-3; D unclear. Deletions cut 5 bases from V and 2 bases from J, with 14 bases between. CDR3 length equals 15 residues. Germline CDR1 reads SGHDT; CDR2 reads YYEEEE. The CDR3 sequence: CASRREALAGNTIYF. For the CDR3, the DNA is TGTGCCAGCAGGCGGGAAGCTCTCGCTGGAAACACCATATATTTT.

As for this clonotype: This may stem from a read error, because a much larger clone lies one nucleotide away. This chain uses TRBV6-4 with TRBJ2-1; TRBD2 matches at 9 bases. The CDR3 covers 15 residues. CDR1 is MRHNA and CDR2 is SNTAGT in the germline V gene. CDR3 sequence: CASSEGLAGLGELFF. CDR3 coding DNA: TGTGCCAGCAGTGAGGGTCTAGCGGGATTAGGTGAGCTGTTCTTC.

The sample holds many counts of this clonotype. This chain connects TRBV20-1 to TRBJ1-1, with 8 bases fitting TRBD1. CDR1 DFQATT and CDR2 SNEGSKA come from the germline V gene (reference sequence). This CDR3 spans 13 amino acids. J lost 3 bases, V lost 3 bases, and 3 bases had no gene match. The CDR3 DNA reads as TGCAGTGCTAGGACAGGGGTTTACACTGAAGCTTTCTTT. Its translation is CSARTGVYTEAFF.

This clonotype was counted between two and nine times. The chain links TRBV7-8 to TRBJ2-6; D may correspond to TRBD1 or TRBD2 (6 bases each). Germline V lookup: CDR1 SGHVS, CDR2 FQNEAQ. Deletions cut 1 base from V and 9 bases from J, with 10 bases between. The CDR3 has 14 amino acids. DNA of the CDR3: TGTGCCAGCAGCTTAGTCGGGGGCCTCAACGTCCTGACTTTC. This translates into CASSLVGGLNVLTF. The whole variable domain, filled in from reference TRBV7-8 and TRBJ2-6, reads GAGVSQSPRYKVAKRGQDVALRCDPISGHVSLFWYQQALGQGPEFLTYFQNEAQLDKSGLPSDRFFAERPEGSVSTLKIQRTQQEDSAVYLCASSLVGGLNVLTFGAGSRLTVL.

This clonotype was seen at least ten times. The rearrangement joins TRBV6-5 to TRBJ2-3; D is ambiguous. This CDR3 has 12 residues. Per the germline V gene, CDR1 is MNHEY and CDR2 is SVGAGI. Trimming removed 6 bases from V and 0 bases from J, with 4 bases in between. The CDR3 DNA follows: TGTGCCAGCAGATCTAGCACAGATACGCAGTATTTT. Translation gives CASRSSTDTQYF.

This clonotype was detected only a few times. This chain uses TRBV9 with TRBJ1-1; 9 bases are a match to TRBD1. Germline trimming cut 4 bases from V and 3 bases from J; bases unmatched to any gene: 7. The CDR3 contains 15 residues. Looked up from germline, CDR1 is SGDLS and CDR2 is YYNGEE. CDR3 nucleotides: TGTGCCAGCAGCTCGGGACAGGGTGCGGACACTGAAGCTTTCTTT. Encoded protein: CASSSGQGADTEAFF.

As to this clonotype: This clone may be a read error of a much larger clone one base away. The CDR3 sequence is CTWSSGRGNQPQHF. In DNA form, the CDR3 reads TGTACCTGGAGTTCAGGGAGGGGGAATCAGCCCCAGCATTTT. This chain connects TRBV30 to TRBJ1-5, with a possible D match to TRBD1 (6 bases). Germline V gives CDR1 GTSNPN, CDR2 SVGIG (reference sequence). CDR3 size: 14 residues.

As for this clonotype: With a much larger clone just one base away, this may be a read error. The chain recombines TRBV7-2 with TRBJ2-3; D call uncertain. Germline CDR1 and CDR2: SGHTA and FQGNSA. The CDR3 covers 11 residues. CDR3 residues: CASSSADTQCF. CDR3 in DNA: TGTGCCAGCAGCTCCGCAGATACGCAGTGTTTT.

This clonotype was recorded at least ten times. CDR3 DNA sequence: TGTGCCAGCAGGAGAGGGAGCGTGGCGGAGACCCAGTACTTC. This gives the protein CASRRGSVAETQYF. The chain employs TRBV2 and TRBJ2-5; possibly TRBD2 for D (5 bases). The CDR3 sequence is 14 residues long. The V gene lost 6 bases and the J gene lost 5 bases, with 16 bases spanning the gap. Germline V gene data show CDR1 as SNHLY and CDR2 as FYNNEI.

The chain joins TRBV20-1 to TRBJ2-4, with 8 bases matching TRBD2. The CDR3 consists of 15 residues. J gave up 8 bases and V 0 bases, and 9 bases lay outside the gene matches. Germline V gene sequence: CDR1 DFQATT, CDR2 SNEGSKA (reference sequence). In DNA, the CDR3 is TGCAGTGCTAGAGATTGGGGCGGGAGGTCCGACATTCAGTACTTC. This codes for CSARDWGGRSDIQYF.

This clonotype appeared many times. The chain combines TRBV29-1 with TRBJ1-1, with 9 bases fitting TRBD1. CDR1 and CDR2 (germline): SQVTM, ANQGSEA. J was trimmed by 1 base and V by 8 bases; bases with no gene match: 2. This CDR3 contains 12 residues. The CDR3 is CSLTGGNTEAFF. The CDR3 bases are TGCAGCCTGACAGGGGGGAACACTGAAGCTTTCTTT.

V gene TRBV6-5 combines with J gene TRBJ2-2; D is uncertain. Germline assignment: CDR1 MNHEY and CDR2 SVGAGI. Trimming pared 5 bases from V and 0 bases from J, leaving 16 bases between. This CDR3 is built from 17 residues. The CDR3 DNA sequence: TGTGCCAGCAGTCAGAGAAGCAGCGTATCGAACACCGGGGAGCTGTTTTTT. As protein: CASSQRSSVSNTGELFF.

This clonotype was detected ten times or more. The chain links TRBV11-2 to TRBJ2-1; 8 bases map to TRBD2. Germline-derived CDR1 and CDR2 are SGHAT and FQNNGV. The CDR3 consists of 13 residues. Trimming removed 5 bases from V and 9 bases from J; junction bases left unmatched: 6. This CDR3 is CASSQGTSSEQFF. CDR3 DNA sequence: TGTGCCAGCAGCCAGGGGACTAGTAGTGAGCAGTTCTTC.

V usage is TRBV28 and J usage is TRBJ1-4; D is possibly TRBD1 (6 bases). This CDR3 comprises 14 residues. The germline V gene has CDR1 MDHEN and CDR2 SYDVKM. V lost 6 bases, J lost 6 bases, and 14 bases lay in between. The CDR3 loop reads CASSSGQSHEKLFF. In DNA form, the CDR3 reads TGTGCCAGCAGCTCAGGACAGTCACATGAAAAACTGTTTTTT.

The chain couples TRBV28 to TRBJ1-5; D not certain. CDR1 MDHEN and CDR2 SYDVKM come from the germline V gene. The CDR3 is 11 amino acids. Trimming removed 3 bases from V and 7 bases from J, with 4 bases in between. CDR3 bases: TGTGCCAGCAGTTTCAAGCAGCCCCAGCATTTT. Its protein is CASSFKQPQHF.